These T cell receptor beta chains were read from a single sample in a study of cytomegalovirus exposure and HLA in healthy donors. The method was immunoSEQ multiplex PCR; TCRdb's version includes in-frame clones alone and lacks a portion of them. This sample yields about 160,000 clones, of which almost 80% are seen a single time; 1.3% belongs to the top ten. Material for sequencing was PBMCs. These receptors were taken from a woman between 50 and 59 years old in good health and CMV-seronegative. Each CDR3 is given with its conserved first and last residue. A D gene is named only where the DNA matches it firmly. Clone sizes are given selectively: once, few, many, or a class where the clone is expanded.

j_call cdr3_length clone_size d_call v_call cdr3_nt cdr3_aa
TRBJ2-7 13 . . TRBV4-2 TGTGCCAGCAGCCAAAACAGAGATTACGAGCAGTACTTC CASSQNRDYEQYF
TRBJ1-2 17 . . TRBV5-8 TGTGCCAGCATTGCCGGGACACGATTATTTACTAACTATGGCTACACCTTC CASIAGTRLFTNYGYTF
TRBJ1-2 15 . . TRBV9 TGTGCCAGCAGCGTAAACTTGTCAGGGGAAAAGGGCTACACCTTC CASSVNLSGEKGYTF
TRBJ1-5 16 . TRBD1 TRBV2 TGTGCCAGCAGTGAAGGCAGGGGGCCAAGCAATCAGCCCCAGCATTTT CASSEGRGPSNQPQHF
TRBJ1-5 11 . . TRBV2 TGTGCCAGCAGTCTCGGGCAGCCCCAGCATTTT CASSLGQPQHF
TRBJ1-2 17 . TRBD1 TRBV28 TGTGCCAGCAGTTATCCTCGAACGGGACAGGGCTGGCGCGGCTACACCTTC CASSYPRTGQGWRGYTF
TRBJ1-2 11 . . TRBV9 TGTGCCAGCAGCGACTCAGGGGTCTACACCTTC CASSDSGVYTF
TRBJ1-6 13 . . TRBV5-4 TGTGCCAGCAGCTTGGTCGGGTCCTCACCCCTCCACTTT CASSLVGSSPLHF
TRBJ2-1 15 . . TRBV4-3 TGCGCCAGCAGCCAAGGACTTGGAGGGGTAGGTGAGCAGTTCTTC CASSQGLGGVGEQFF
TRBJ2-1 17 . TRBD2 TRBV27 TGTGCCAGCAGTTTTCGGACTAGCGGGGCACTGGGCTATGAGCAGTTCTTC CASSFRTSGALGYEQFF
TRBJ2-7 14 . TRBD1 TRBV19 TGTGCCAGTAGTATCGGACAGGGGGACTACGAGCAGTACTTC CASSIGQGDYEQYF
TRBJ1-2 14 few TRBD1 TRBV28 TGTGCCAGCAGTCTAGGGGGACAGGACTATGGCTACACCTTC CASSLGGQDYGYTF
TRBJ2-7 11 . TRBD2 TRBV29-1 TGCAGCGTTGAGCGACTAGCGGTGCAGTACTTC CSVERLAVQYF
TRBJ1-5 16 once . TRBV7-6 TGTGCCAGCAGCTTAGCGTTAAGGGGCCGGAATCAGCCCCAGCATTTT CASSLALRGRNQPQHF
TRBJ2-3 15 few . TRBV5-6 TGTGCCAGCAGCTTGGTGTCAGGAGGAGTGGATACGCAGTATTTT CASSLVSGGVDTQYF
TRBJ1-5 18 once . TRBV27 TGTGCCAGCAGTAACATTCCACGGGACCCAAAAGGGGGTCAGCCCCAGCATTTT CASSNIPRDPKGGQPQHF
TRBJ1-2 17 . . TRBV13 TGTGCCAGCAGCTTAGATCCCGAGTCCGGTAAATCGTATGGCTACACCTTC CASSLDPESGKSYGYTF
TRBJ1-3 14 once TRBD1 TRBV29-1 TGCAGCGTTAATGGGGACAGGGCTGGAAACACCATATATTTT CSVNGDRAGNTIYF
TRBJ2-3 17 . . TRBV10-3 TGTGCCATCAGTGAGTCTCCACGGGACACTAGCACAGATACGCAGTATTTT CAISESPRDTSTDTQYF
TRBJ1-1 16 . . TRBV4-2 TGTGCCAGCAGCCAAGATCGACTCAGAATGAACACTGAAGCTTTCTTT CASSQDRLRMNTEAFF
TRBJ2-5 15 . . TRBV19 TGTGCCAGTAGTATCGGAGGTTTGGGCCAAGAGACCCAGTACTTC CASSIGGLGQETQYF
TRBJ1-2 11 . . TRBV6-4 TGTGCCAGCCGGAGTGGTCATGGCTACACCTTC CASRSGHGYTF
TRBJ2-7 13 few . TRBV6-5 TGTGCCAGCAGGCGACCAGGTCCCTACGAGCAGTACTTC CASRRPGPYEQYF
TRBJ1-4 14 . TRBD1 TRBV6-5 TGTGCCAGCAGGACAGGGTTTGGGAATGAAAAACTGTTTTTT CASRTGFGNEKLFF
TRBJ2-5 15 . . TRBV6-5 TGTGCCAGCAGTTACCGGGGAGCCGTCACCGAGACCCAGTACTTC CASSYRGAVTETQYF
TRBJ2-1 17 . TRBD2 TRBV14 TGTGCCAGCAGCCAAGGACTAGCGGGAGGATCGTACAATGAGCAGTTCTTC CASSQGLAGGSYNEQFF
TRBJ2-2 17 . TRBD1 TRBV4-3 TGCGCCAGCAGCCAAGAGTTTTGGCAGGGGGCGACCGGGGAGCTGTTTTTT CASSQEFWQGATGELFF
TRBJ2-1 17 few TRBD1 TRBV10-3 TGTGCCATCAGTGAACCTCTGGGACAGGGGGCGGTTGGGGAGCAGTTCTTC CAISEPLGQGAVGEQFF
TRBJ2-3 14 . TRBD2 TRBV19 TGTGCCACCAGGGAACTAGCGGGAGCAGATACGCAGTATTTT CATRELAGADTQYF
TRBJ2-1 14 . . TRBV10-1 TGCGCCAGCAGCCGCTCGGCGGGTTACAATGAGCAGTTCTTC CASSRSAGYNEQFF
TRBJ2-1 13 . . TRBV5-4 TGTGCCAGCAGTAGGGAAGGGGGTAATGAGCAGTTCTTC CASSREGGNEQFF
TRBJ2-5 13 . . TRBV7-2 TGTGCCAGCAGCTCCCCCGTGCGGGAGACCCAGTACTTC CASSSPVRETQYF
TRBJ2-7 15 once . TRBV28 TGTGCCAGCAGCCCTATGAGGGCATACTCCTACGAGCAGTACTTC CASSPMRAYSYEQYF
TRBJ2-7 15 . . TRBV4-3 TGCGCCAGCAGCCAAGACCACACGGGAACCTACGAGCAGTACTTC CASSQDHTGTYEQYF
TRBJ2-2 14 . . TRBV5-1 TGCGCCAGCAGCTTGGTATTAGCCGCCGGGGAGCTGTTTTTT CASSLVLAAGELFF